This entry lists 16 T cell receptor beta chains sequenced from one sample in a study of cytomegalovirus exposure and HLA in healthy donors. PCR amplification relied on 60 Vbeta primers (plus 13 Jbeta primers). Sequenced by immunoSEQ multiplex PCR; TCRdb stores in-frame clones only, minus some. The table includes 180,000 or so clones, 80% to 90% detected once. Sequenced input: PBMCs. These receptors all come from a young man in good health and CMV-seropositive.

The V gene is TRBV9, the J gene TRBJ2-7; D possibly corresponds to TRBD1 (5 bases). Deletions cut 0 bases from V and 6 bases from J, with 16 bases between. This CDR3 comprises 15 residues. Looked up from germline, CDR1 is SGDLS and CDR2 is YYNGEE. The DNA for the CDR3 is TGTGCCAGCAGCGTAGGATCGGGTCAGGGTTCCGAGCAGTACTTC. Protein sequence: CASSVGSGQGSEQYF.

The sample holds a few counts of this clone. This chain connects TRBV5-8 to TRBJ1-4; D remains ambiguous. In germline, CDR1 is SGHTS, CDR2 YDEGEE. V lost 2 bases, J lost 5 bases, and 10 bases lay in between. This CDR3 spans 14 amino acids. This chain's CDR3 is CASSFGPSNEKLFF. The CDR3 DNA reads TGTGCCAGCAGCTTCGGTCCCTCAAATGAAAAACTGTTTTTT.

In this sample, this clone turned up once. Here the CDR3 DNA reads TGCGCCAGCTGTGCGGGGGGTTTCAATGAGCAGTTCTTC. Translating it yields CASCAGGFNEQFF. The gene calls are TRBV5-1 and TRBJ2-1, with 8 bases aligning to TRBD2. Germline V gene data show CDR1 as SGHRS and CDR2 as YFSETQ. The J segment lost 6 bases and the V segment lost 7 bases, leaving 6 bases of the junction unmatched. CDR3 length: 13 amino acids.

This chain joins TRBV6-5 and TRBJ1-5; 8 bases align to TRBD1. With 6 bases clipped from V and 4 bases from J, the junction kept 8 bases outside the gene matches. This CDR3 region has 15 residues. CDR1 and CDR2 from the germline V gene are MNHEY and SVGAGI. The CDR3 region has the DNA TGTGCCAGCAGCCAGGACAGGGCCGGGAATCAGCCCCAGCATTTT. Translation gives CASSQDRAGNQPQHF.

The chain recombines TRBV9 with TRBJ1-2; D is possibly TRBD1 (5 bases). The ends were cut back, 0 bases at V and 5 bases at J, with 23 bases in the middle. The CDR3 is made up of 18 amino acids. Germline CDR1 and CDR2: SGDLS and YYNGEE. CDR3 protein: CASSVEPRGRGLQYGYTF. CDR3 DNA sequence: TGTGCCAGCAGCGTAGAGCCCCGGGGGAGGGGACTTCAATATGGCTACACCTTC.

CDR3 in amino acids: CASSERGTGRGRNQPQHF. Written as DNA, the CDR3 is TGTGCCAGCAGTGAGAGAGGAACAGGGAGAGGGCGCAATCAGCCCCAGCATTTT. The V and J genes are TRBV2 and TRBJ1-5, with a tentative D call TRBD1 (6 bases). This CDR3 comprises 18 residues. CDR1 and CDR2 from the germline V gene are SNHLY and FYNNEI. The ends were cut back, 3 bases at V and 2 bases at J, with 20 bases in the middle.

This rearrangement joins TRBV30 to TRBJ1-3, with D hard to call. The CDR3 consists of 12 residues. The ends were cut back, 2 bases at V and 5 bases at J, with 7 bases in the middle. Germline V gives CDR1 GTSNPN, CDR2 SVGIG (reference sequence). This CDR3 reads CAWSQARNTIYF. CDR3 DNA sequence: TGTGCCTGGAGTCAGGCAAGAAACACCATATATTTT.

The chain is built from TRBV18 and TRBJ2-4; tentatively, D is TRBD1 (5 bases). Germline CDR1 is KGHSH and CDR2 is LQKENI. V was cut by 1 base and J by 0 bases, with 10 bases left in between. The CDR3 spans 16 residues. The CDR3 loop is CASSPRDRIAKNIQYF. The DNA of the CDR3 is TGTGCCAGCTCACCACGCGACAGAATAGCCAAAAACATTCAGTACTTC.

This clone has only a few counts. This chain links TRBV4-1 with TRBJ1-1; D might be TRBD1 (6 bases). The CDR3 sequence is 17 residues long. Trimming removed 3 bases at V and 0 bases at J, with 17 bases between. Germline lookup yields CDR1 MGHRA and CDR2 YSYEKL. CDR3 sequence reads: CASSHPARAGVNTEAFF. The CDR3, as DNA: TGCGCCAGCAGCCACCCCGCGAGGGCAGGGGTGAACACTGAAGCTTTCTTT.

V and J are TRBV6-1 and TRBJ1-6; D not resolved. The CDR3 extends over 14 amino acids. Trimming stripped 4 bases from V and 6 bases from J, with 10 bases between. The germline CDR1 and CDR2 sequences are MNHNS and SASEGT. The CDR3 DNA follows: TGTGCCAGCAGTGTTTCAGGTGCTAATTCACCCCTCCACTTT. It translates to CASSVSGANSPLHF.

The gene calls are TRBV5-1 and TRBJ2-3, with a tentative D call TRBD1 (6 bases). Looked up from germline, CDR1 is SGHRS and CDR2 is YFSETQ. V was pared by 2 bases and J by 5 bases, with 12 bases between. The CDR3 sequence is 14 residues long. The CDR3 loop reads CASSFWGPGDTQYF. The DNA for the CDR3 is TGCGCCAGCAGCTTCTGGGGGCCAGGAGATACGCAGTATTTT.

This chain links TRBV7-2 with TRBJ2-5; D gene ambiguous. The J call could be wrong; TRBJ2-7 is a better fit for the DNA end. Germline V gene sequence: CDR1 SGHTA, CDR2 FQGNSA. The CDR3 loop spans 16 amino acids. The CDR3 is CASSLVPQAKVYEQYF. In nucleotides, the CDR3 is TGTGCCAGCAGCTTAGTTCCGCAGGCGAAGGTCTACGAGCAGTACTTC.

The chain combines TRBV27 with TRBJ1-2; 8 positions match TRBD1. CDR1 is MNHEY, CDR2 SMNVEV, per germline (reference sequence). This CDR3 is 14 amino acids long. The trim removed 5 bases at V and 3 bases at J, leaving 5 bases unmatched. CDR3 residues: CASSPMTGDYGYTF. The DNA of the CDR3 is TGTGCCAGCAGTCCAATGACAGGGGACTATGGCTACACCTTC.

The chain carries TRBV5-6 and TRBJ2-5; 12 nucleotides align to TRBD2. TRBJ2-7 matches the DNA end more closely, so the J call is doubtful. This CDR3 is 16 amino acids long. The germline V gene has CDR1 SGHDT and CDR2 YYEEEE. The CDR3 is CASSLYPTSGGYEQYF. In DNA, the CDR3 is TGTGCCAGCAGCTTATACCCGACTAGCGGGGGCTACGAGCAGTACTTC.

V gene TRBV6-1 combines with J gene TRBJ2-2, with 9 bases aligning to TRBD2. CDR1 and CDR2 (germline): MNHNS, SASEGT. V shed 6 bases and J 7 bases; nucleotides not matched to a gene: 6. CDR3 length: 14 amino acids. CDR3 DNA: TGTGCCAGCAGACCGGGACTAGCTGGCGGGGAGCTGTTTTTT. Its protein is CASRPGLAGGELFF.

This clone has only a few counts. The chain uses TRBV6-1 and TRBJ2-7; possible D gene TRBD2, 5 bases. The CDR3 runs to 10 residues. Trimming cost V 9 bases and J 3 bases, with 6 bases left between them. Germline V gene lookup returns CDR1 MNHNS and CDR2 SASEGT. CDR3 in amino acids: CASRDYEQYF. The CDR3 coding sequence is TGTGCCAGTCGGGACTACGAGCAGTACTTC.